This T cell receptor (beta chain) was profiled in a study of regulatory T cells in long-lasting Graves disease. Notes on the study in general: The researchers studied only peripheral blood, not thyroid tissue. When disease was persistent, TRBV28, TRBJ1-2 and TRBJ2-5 were the favored segments.

As to time point: persistent/refractory GD, antithyroid drugs over 5 years with positive TRAb. The authors made the TCR library using RNA they extracted from PBMCs. Regarding this clonotype: Its target is unknown.

The germline V gene has CDR1 SGHRS and CDR2 YFSETQ. The CDR3 loop spans 17 amino acids. V shed 0 bases and J 9 bases; nucleotides not matched to a gene: 14. CDR3-region Arm-PCR and iRepertoire HTBI primers produced the TCR beta libraries. Each CDR3 protein is one row after TCRdb ran MiXCR on the multiplex PCR reads. The repertoire holds 700,000 or so distinct CDR3 sequences, with about 30% as singletons. V gene TRBV5-1 combines with J gene TRBJ2-1; 8 bases match TRBD2. The sample here was peripheral blood mononuclear cells (PBMCs), taken when the disease was refractory, from a patient treated with antithyroid drugs. The receptor's source is a female donor with Graves disease. This chain's CDR3 is CASSLVVSGTTPPEQFF. CDR3 DNA: TGCGCCAGCAGCTTGGTGGTTAGCGGGACGACCCCCCCTGAGCAGTTCTTC. Looking up the rest from reference TRBV5-1 and TRBJ2-1 gives the full variable domain: KAGVTQTPRYLIKTRGQQVTLSCSPISGHRSVSWYQQTPGQGLQFLFEYFSETQRNKGNFPGRFSGRQFSNSRSEMNVSTLELGDSALYLCASSLVVSGTTPPEQFFGPGTRLTVL.